These T cell receptor beta chains were read from a single sample in a study of cytomegalovirus exposure and HLA in healthy donors. Measured with immunoSEQ multiplex PCR; TCRdb has only the in-frame clones, and not every one. The table lists some 95,000 clones, about four fifths of them singletons. Sequenced: PBMCs. The receptors originated from a woman in her 40s in good health and CMV-seronegative. Both conserved end residues are part of each CDR3. D genes are given only for firm matches. Clone size is not always given. Where it is, it says once, few, many or a class for expanded clones.

cdr3_aa: CASSLAASPGSATNEKLFF
cdr3_nt: TGTGCCAGCAGCTTAGCGGCCAGTCCGGGGTCTGCAACTAATGAAAAACTGTTTTTT
v_call: TRBV7-6
clone_size: -
j_call: TRBJ1-4
d_call: -

cdr3_aa: CASRGEKLFF
cdr3_nt: TGTGCCAGCCGCGGGGAAAAACTGTTTTTT
v_call: TRBV11-2
clone_size: -
j_call: TRBJ1-4
d_call: -

cdr3_aa: CASLSGFESGEKLFF
cdr3_nt: TGTGCCAGCCTCTCGGGTTTTGAGTCTGGAGAAAAACTGTTTTTT
v_call: TRBV2
clone_size: -
j_call: TRBJ1-4
d_call: -

cdr3_aa: CASSGPGQGMNYGYTF
cdr3_nt: TGTGCCAGCAGTGGCCCGGGACAGGGGATGAACTATGGCTACACCTTC
v_call: TRBV25-1
clone_size: -
j_call: TRBJ1-2
d_call: TRBD1

cdr3_aa: CASSYDSPDTIYF
cdr3_nt: TGTGCCAGCAGTTATGATTCCCCGGACACCATATATTTT
v_call: TRBV6-1
clone_size: once
j_call: TRBJ1-3
d_call: -

cdr3_aa: CASRPPGQGTGELFF
cdr3_nt: TGCGCCAGCAGACCTCCGGGACAGGGCACCGGGGAGCTGTTTTTT
v_call: TRBV4-3
clone_size: -
j_call: TRBJ2-2
d_call: TRBD1

cdr3_aa: CASSMDRGSYEQYF
cdr3_nt: TGTGCCAGTAGTATGGACAGGGGCTCCTACGAGCAGTACTTC
v_call: TRBV19
clone_size: -
j_call: TRBJ2-7
d_call: TRBD1

cdr3_aa: CASSDPRSYQETQYF
cdr3_nt: TGTGCCAGCAGTGACCCAAGGAGTTACCAAGAGACCCAGTACTTC
v_call: TRBV25-1
clone_size: -
j_call: TRBJ2-5
d_call: -

cdr3_aa: CASSSQTGYNSPLHF
cdr3_nt: TGCGCCAGCAGCTCCCAGACAGGGTATAATTCACCCCTCCACTTT
v_call: TRBV5-1
clone_size: -
j_call: TRBJ1-6
d_call: TRBD1

cdr3_aa: CASSPLSGEQYF
cdr3_nt: TGTGCCAGCAGCCCATTGTCGGGGGAGCAGTACTTC
v_call: TRBV4-2
clone_size: -
j_call: TRBJ2-7
d_call: -

cdr3_aa: CASSVKAGQGGYTF
cdr3_nt: TGTGCCAGCAGCGTAAAAGCCGGACAGGGGGGCTACACCTTC
v_call: TRBV9
clone_size: -
j_call: TRBJ1-2
d_call: TRBD1

cdr3_aa: CASSQARGVTGEETQYF
cdr3_nt: TGCGCCAGCAGCCAAGCCCGGGGGGTTACGGGTGAAGAGACCCAGTACTTC
v_call: TRBV4-1
clone_size: once
j_call: TRBJ2-5
d_call: TRBD2

cdr3_aa: CASSYTTNTGELFF
cdr3_nt: TGCGCCAGCAGCTATACTACTAACACCGGGGAGCTGTTTTTT
v_call: TRBV5-1
clone_size: -
j_call: TRBJ2-2
d_call: -

cdr3_aa: CSIYRDRGTGELFF
cdr3_nt: TGCAGCATATACCGGGACAGGGGTACCGGGGAGCTGTTTTTT
v_call: TRBV29-1
clone_size: -
j_call: TRBJ2-2
d_call: TRBD1

cdr3_aa: CASSPAVNYGYTF
cdr3_nt: TGTGCCAGCAGCCCCGCAGTGAACTATGGCTACACCTTC
v_call: TRBV7-9
clone_size: -
j_call: TRBJ1-2
d_call: -

cdr3_aa: CASSQVRSGGLPYEQYF
cdr3_nt: TGTGCCAGCAGCCAAGTGCGGAGCGGGGGGCTCCCCTACGAGCAGTACTTC
v_call: TRBV14
clone_size: -
j_call: TRBJ2-7
d_call: TRBD2

cdr3_aa: CASSLLSGELFF
cdr3_nt: TGTGCCAGCAGCTTACTGTCCGGGGAGCTGTTTTTT
v_call: TRBV7-8
clone_size: few
j_call: TRBJ2-2
d_call: -

cdr3_aa: CASGDWGTLSYEQYF
cdr3_nt: TGTGCCAGCGGGGATTGGGGGACACTATCCTACGAGCAGTACTTC
v_call: TRBV2
clone_size: -
j_call: TRBJ2-7
d_call: -

cdr3_aa: CASSLDSWNEKLFF
cdr3_nt: TGTGCCAGCAGCCTCGACAGCTGGAATGAAAAACTGTTTTTT
v_call: TRBV7-9
clone_size: -
j_call: TRBJ1-4
d_call: -

cdr3_aa: CASSEARGPTEAFF
cdr3_nt: TGTGCCAGCAGTGAAGCGCGGGGGCCTACTGAAGCTTTCTTT
v_call: TRBV6-1
clone_size: -
j_call: TRBJ1-1
d_call: -

cdr3_aa: CASSETGWRTEAFF
cdr3_nt: TGTGCCAGCAGTGAAACAGGGTGGCGCACTGAAGCTTTCTTT
v_call: TRBV2
clone_size: -
j_call: TRBJ1-1
d_call: -

cdr3_aa: CASRRQGQTNGYTF
cdr3_nt: TGTGCCAGCAGGAGACAGGGGCAGACCAATGGCTACACCTTC
v_call: TRBV28
clone_size: -
j_call: TRBJ1-2
d_call: TRBD1